The T cell receptor (beta chain) described here comes from a study of read filtering for tumor transcriptome and immune sequencing. Background on the study: IR-seq gave about 3.5 to 10.27 million TCR reads per sample; RNA-seq gave roughly 75 to 1,300.

From roughly 390 ng of RNA, a library with molecular barcoded alpha/delta and beta/gamma adaptors was made. TCRdb recomputed calls from the reads with MiXCR, one row per CDR3 protein. Of fewer than 30,000 distinct CDR3 sequences listed, 22% are singletons. Study outcomes and limitations: Even smaller IR-seq throughput identified most shared clonotypes. Roughly 79% of IR-seq clonotypes had one read, totaling around 3.3% of reads; RNA-seq: 74.6% and 44.6%. Correlation between methods rose after single-read clonotypes were removed.

A remark on this clonotype: Antigen: not known. Sequence at one end of the junction differs from germline and may be a read error.

Sequencing used a population of CD138-negative cells sorted from bone marrow. This clonotype was obtained from a donor aged 40 or over with multiple myeloma.

In DNA, the CDR3 is TGCAGTGCTAGAGACCAGACACGTTACAATGATCAGTTCTTC. Translating it yields CSARDQTRYNDQFF. This sequence joins TRBV20-1 and TRBJ2-1; D is unclear. Germline values: CDR1 DFQATT, CDR2 SNEGSKA (reference sequence). This CDR3 spans 14 amino acids.